These 3 T cell receptor beta chains originate from one sample sequenced in a study of somatic mutations in cytotoxic T cells in rheumatoid arthritis. Using immunoSEQ multiplex PCR, the repertoire was profiled, and TCRdb retains in-frame clones only, with some absent. The sample yields 15,000 to 20,000 clones, over 70% seen once. Sequenced: CD8+ T cells sorted from blood. These receptors all come from a woman in her 50s in good health.

The CDR3 is CASSYSMAGPPYGYTF. CDR3 DNA: TGTGCCAGCAGTTACTCGATGGCCGGGCCCCCTTATGGCTACACCTTC. The chain recombines TRBV6-5 with TRBJ1-2; D is uncertain. Per the germline V gene, CDR1 is MNHEY and CDR2 is SVGAGI. The CDR3 sequence is 16 residues long. Trimming removed 0 bases from V and 5 bases from J, with 16 bases in between.

This clone appeared a few times. The chain links TRBV7-2 to TRBJ2-7, with unresolved D. Germline CDR1 SGHTA, CDR2 FQGNSA. Trimming removed 5 bases from V and 3 bases from J, with 11 bases in between. The CDR3 has 13 residues. The CDR3 spells CASSTVGFYEQYF. The CDR3 bases are TGTGCCAGCAGCACCGTAGGGTTCTACGAGCAGTACTTC. The entire variable domain, with the rest obtained from reference TRBV7-2 and TRBJ2-7, is as follows: GAGVSQSPSNKVTEKGKDVELRCDPISGHTALYWYRQSLGQGLEFLIYFQGNSAPDKSGLPSDRFSAERTGGSVSTLTIQRTQQEDSAVYLCASSTVGFYEQYFGPGTRLTVT.

J is TRBJ1-5 and V is TRBV10-3, with D uncertain. The length of the CDR3 is 13 residues. Between the trimmed V and J ends, which lost 0 bases and 6 bases, there was a span of 6 bases. Germline V gene data show CDR1 as ENHRY and CDR2 as SYGVKD. CDR3 loop: CAISESTGQPQHF. Written as DNA, the CDR3 is TGTGCCATCAGTGAGTCGACGGGTCAGCCCCAGCATTTT.